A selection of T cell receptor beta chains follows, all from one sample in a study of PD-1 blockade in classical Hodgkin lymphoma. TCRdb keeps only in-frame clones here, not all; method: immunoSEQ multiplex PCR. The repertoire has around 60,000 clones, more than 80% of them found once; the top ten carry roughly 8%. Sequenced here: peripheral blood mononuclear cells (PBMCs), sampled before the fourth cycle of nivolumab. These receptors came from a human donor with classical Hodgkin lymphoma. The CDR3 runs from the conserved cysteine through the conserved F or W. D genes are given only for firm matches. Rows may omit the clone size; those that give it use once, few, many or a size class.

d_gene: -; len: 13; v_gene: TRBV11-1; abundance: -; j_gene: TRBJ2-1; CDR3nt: TGTGCCAGCAGCTTCGGACACCCCAATGAGCAGTTCTTC; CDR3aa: CASSFGHPNEQFF
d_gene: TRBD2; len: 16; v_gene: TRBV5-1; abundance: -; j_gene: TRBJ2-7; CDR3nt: TGCGCCAGCAGCCCGGGACTAGCGGGAGGCGCGTACGAGCAGTACTTC; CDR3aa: CASSPGLAGGAYEQYF
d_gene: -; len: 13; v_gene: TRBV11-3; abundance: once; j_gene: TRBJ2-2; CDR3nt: TGTGCCAGCAGCAACCGGCAGCCCGGGGAGCTGTTTTTT; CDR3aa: CASSNRQPGELFF
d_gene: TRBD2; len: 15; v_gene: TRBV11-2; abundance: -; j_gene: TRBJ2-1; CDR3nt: TGTGCCAGCAGCTTACGAGCGGGGGTGGATAATGAGCAGTTCTTC; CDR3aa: CASSLRAGVDNEQFF
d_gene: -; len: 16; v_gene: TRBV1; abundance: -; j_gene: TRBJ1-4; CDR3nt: TGCACCAGCAGCACAGCCCCCCCGGATACTAATGAAAAACTGTTTTTT; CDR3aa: CTSSTAPPDTNEKLFF
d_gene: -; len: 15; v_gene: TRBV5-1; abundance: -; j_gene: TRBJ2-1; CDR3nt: TGCGCCAGCAGTTCAAGCCTGGGCTCCTACAATGAGCAGTTCTTC; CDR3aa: CASSSSLGSYNEQFF
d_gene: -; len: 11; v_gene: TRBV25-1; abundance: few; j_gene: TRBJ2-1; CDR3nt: TGTGCCAGCAGTGGACACAATGAGCAGTTCTTC; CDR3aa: CASSGHNEQFF
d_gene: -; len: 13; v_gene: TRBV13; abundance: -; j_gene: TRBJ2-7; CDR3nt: TGTGCCAGCAGCTTAGGTCGGGGGAACGAGCAGTACTTC; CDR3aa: CASSLGRGNEQYF
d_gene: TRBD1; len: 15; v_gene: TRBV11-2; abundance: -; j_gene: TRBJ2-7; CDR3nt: TGTGCCAGCAGCTTTGACAGGGGGCTTACCTACGAGCAGTACTTC; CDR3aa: CASSFDRGLTYEQYF
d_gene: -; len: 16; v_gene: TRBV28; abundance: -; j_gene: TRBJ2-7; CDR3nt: TGTGCCAGCACCCCGTTCCCCATGCGGACCTCCTACGAGCAGTACTTC; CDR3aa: CASTPFPMRTSYEQYF
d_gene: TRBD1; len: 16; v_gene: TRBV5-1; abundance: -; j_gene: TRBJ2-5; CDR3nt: TGCGCCAGCAGCTTGCGACAGGGGAAGTACCAAGAGACCCAGTACTTC; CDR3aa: CASSLRQGKYQETQYF
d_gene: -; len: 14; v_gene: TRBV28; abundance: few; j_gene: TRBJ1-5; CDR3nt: TGTGCCAGCAGAAAGGGGTCCCCCAATCAGCCCCAGCATTTT; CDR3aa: CASRKGSPNQPQHF
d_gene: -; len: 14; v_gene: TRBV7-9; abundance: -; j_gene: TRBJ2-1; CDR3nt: TGTGCCAGCAGCTTAGTTACAGGGGAGGGTGAGCAGTTCTTC; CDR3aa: CASSLVTGEGEQFF
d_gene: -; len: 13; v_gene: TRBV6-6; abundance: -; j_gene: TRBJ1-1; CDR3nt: TGTGCCAGCGGGGTCGCAGGGAGCCCTGAAGCTTTCTTT; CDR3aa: CASGVAGSPEAFF
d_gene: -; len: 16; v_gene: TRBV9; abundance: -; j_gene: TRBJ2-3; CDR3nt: TGTGCCAGCAGCGTAGCTGGGCTAGCTAGCACAGATACGCAGTATTTT; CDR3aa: CASSVAGLASTDTQYF
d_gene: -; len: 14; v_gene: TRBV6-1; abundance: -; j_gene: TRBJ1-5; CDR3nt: TGTGCCAGCAGAAGTGGGGACGGATATCAGCCCCAGCATTTT; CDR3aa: CASRSGDGYQPQHF
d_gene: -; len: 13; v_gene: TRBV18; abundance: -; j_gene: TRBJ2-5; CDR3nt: TGTGCCAGCTCACCGGGGGCGGGAGAGACCCAGTACTTC; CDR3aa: CASSPGAGETQYF
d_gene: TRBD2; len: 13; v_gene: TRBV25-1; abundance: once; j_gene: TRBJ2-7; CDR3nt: TGTGCCAGCAGTCAGAGCGGGAGCTACGAGCAGTACTTC; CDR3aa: CASSQSGSYEQYF
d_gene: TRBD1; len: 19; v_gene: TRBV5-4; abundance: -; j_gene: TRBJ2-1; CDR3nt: TGTGCCAGCAGCTCCCCCGGGACAGGGGTAACGACCTCCTACAATGAGCAGTTCTTC; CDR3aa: CASSSPGTGVTTSYNEQFF